A selection of T cell receptor beta chains follows, all from one sample in a study of STAT5B mutations in CD4+ large granular lymphocyte leukemia. Profiling relied on immunoSEQ multiplex PCR, and the TCRdb table lists in-frame clones only, not all of them. In the table there are 20,000 to 25,000 clones, about two thirds of which are singletons. The sequencing sample was made of CD4+ T cells from blood buffy coats. The receptor source for this set is a human donor in good health. The conserved cysteine and the conserved F or W are not part of the CDR3 here.

TRBJ2-1	TRBV14	ASSQDFSMFVGAWQYNEQF
TRBJ2-1	TRBV12-5	ASASAQAYNEQF
TRBJ2-7	TRBV7-9	ASSLVIGGEQY
TRBJ1-1	TRBV5-1	ASRETGGNTEAF
TRBJ2-3	TRBV5-4	ASRQTGLLAEKSTDTQY
TRBJ2-2	TRBV7-3	ASSLLGSGELF
TRBJ2-5	TRBV4-1	ASSQDPGSGETQY
TRBJ1-1	TRBV7-9	ASSLQGAEAF
TRBJ2-3	TRBV5-5	ASSYLGATDTQY
TRBJ2-4	TRBV7-8	ASSLANTLQY
TRBJ2-1	TRBV4-2	ASSQGWGHEQF
TRBJ2-4	TRBV2	ASSTMGQKNIQY
TRBJ1-1	TRBV5-5	ASSLGTGGTEAF
TRBJ1-5	TRBV7-2	ASSVGGAGNQPQH
TRBJ2-7	TRBV28	ASSFSGAGSYEQY
TRBJ2-1	TRBV5-1	ASSLGLDNEQF
TRBJ2-3	TRBV28	ASSFPGTGTDTQY
TRBJ1-2	TRBV16	ASSSDRNYGYT
TRBJ2-7	TRBV28	ASSLRTVGAEQY
TRBJ2-3	TRBV7-3	ASSLGLAANTDTQY
TRBJ1-5	TRBV15	ATSRIDQPQH
TRBJ1-3	TRBV5-1	ASSLSWGPGKGGNTIY
TRBJ2-7	TRBV18	ASSPPTGIYEQY
TRBJ1-6	TRBV6-6	ASSYRAENSPLH
TRBJ1-6	TRBV7-9	ASSLGDTYNSPLH
TRBJ1-1	TRBV6-5	ASSPPGLNTEAF
TRBJ2-7	TRBV5-1	ASSTGQSYEQY
TRBJ2-7	TRBV5-6	ASSWTGFYEQY